This T cell receptor (beta chain) was found in a study of blood T cell repertoires in COVID-19. At the level of the study: Both acute and convalescent COVID-19 samples were obtained from the United States, Italy and Spain.

The CDR3 is made up of 13 amino acids. Germline CDR1 is PRHDT and CDR2 is FYEKMQ (reference sequence). V was cut by 6 bases and J by 5 bases, with 14 bases left in between. Source study methods: Estimates of nucleated cell counts were drawn from the amplification of reference gene primers. TCRdb's copy holds only in-frame clones and misses some; the assay was immunoSEQ multiplex PCR. The DNA was the basis for D and trimming; V, J and clone size are from that table. The repertoire holds tens of thousands of clones, with roughly 80% as singletons. The specimen was peripheral blood. The chain employs TRBV13 and TRBJ2-7; D call uncertain. The origin of this receptor is a woman in her 70s with acute or convalescent COVID-19. Here the CDR3 DNA reads TGTGCCAGCAGTTACCTGTGGGCCGACGAGCAGTACTTC. Translation gives CASSYLWADEQYF.